The 21 T cell receptor beta chains listed next were all sequenced from one sample in a study of blood T cell repertoires in COVID-19. Repertoires were generated with immunoSEQ multiplex PCR, while TCRdb's copy carries only in-frame clones and drops some. The sample lists 350,000 or so clones, 92% occurring once. Sequencing was done on a sample of PBMCs or T cells enriched from blood (not recorded which). Receptors were obtained from a woman aged 30 to 39 who had recovered from COVID-19.

The chain links TRBV6-6 to TRBJ1-3; the D gene is possibly TRBD1 (6 bases). CDR1 and CDR2 from the germline V gene are MNHNY and SVGAGI (reference sequence). This CDR3 comprises 16 residues. The germline V and J ends were trimmed by 0 bases and 0 bases, with 9 bases remaining between them. DNA of the CDR3: TGTGCCAGCAGTTACTCGACAGGAAGCTCTGGAAACACCATATATTTT. This translates into CASSYSTGSSGNTIYF.

This clone came up once. The V and J genes are TRBV11-3 and TRBJ2-3, with 9 bases matching TRBD2. The trim removed 4 bases at V and 1 base at J, leaving 6 bases unmatched. The CDR3 spans 16 residues. From germline, CDR1 is SGHNT and CDR2 YENEEA. The CDR3 region has the DNA TGTGCCAGCAGCTCGTGGGAGCGGGGGGGCACAGATACGCAGTATTTT. This gives the protein CASSSWERGGTDTQYF.

This chain joins TRBV28 and TRBJ1-2; 9 nucleotides agree with TRBD1. The CDR3 sequence is 14 residues long. V was pared by 5 bases and J by 1 base, with 2 bases of the junction left unmatched. Per the germline V gene, CDR1 is MDHEN and CDR2 is SYDVKM. CDR3 DNA: TGTGCCAGCAGTCTGGACAGGGGTAACTATGGCTACACCTTC. Its protein product is CASSLDRGNYGYTF.

The chain employs TRBV3-1 (or the pseudogene TRBV3-2) and TRBJ1-6; TRBD1 might be the D (5 bases). From germline, CDR1 is LGHDT and CDR2 YNNKEL (reference sequence). This CDR3 has 13 residues. The V end was cut by 2 bases, the J end by 13 bases, with 12 bases between. The CDR3 DNA sequence: TGTGCCAGCAGCCAATTACGGGGGGAGCCCCTCCACTTT. Encoded protein: CASSQLRGEPLHF.

This chain links TRBV7-9 with TRBJ2-7; perhaps TRBD2 as D (6 bases). The germline V gene encodes CDR1 SEHNR and CDR2 FQNEAQ (reference sequence). The CDR3 runs 14 residues. V shed 4 bases and J shed 3 bases, with 13 bases lying between them. CDR3 protein: CASSWTPGSYEQYF. DNA of the CDR3: TGTGCCAGCAGCTGGACTCCCGGGAGCTACGAGCAGTACTTC.

The CDR3 is CASRTAGGGNQPQHF. In nucleotides, the CDR3 is TGTGCCAGCAGGACCGCGGGGGGGGGCAATCAGCCCCAGCATTTT. J is TRBJ1-5 and V is TRBV27; D might be TRBD1 (5 bases). Deletions cut 6 bases from V and 2 bases from J, with 14 bases between. The germline V gene has CDR1 MNHEY and CDR2 SMNVEV (reference sequence). This CDR3 has 15 amino acids.

The chain couples TRBV7-2 to TRBJ1-2; D possibly corresponds to TRBD1 (5 bases). Germline-derived CDR1 and CDR2 are SGHTA and FQGNSA. Trimming took 5 bases from V and 4 from J, leaving 17 bases between them. The CDR3 loop spans 15 amino acids. The CDR3 region has the DNA TGTGCCAGCAGCCCCTCGACAGCGACGGGCTATGGCTACACCTTC. Protein: CASSPSTATGYGYTF.

This clone was observed once. The V call is TRBV9, the J call TRBJ2-1; D is perhaps TRBD2 (7 bases). V was cut by 0 bases and J by 4 bases, with 17 bases left in between. From germline, CDR1 is SGDLS and CDR2 YYNGEE. The CDR3 contains 17 residues. The CDR3 DNA reads as TGTGCCAGCAGCGTAGCCGGGGGGCTTACCAATTACAATGAGCAGTTCTTC. Amino acids: CASSVAGGLTNYNEQFF.

V is TRBV18 and J is TRBJ1-2; D gene unclear. Germline lookup yields CDR1 KGHSH and CDR2 LQKENI. Trimming took off 0 bases at V and 6 bases at J, with 8 bases between the two ends. This CDR3 is 13 amino acids long. CDR3 DNA: TGTGCCAGCTCACCACCCGATGGGCATGGCTACACCTTC. As protein: CASSPPDGHGYTF.

This clone was detected once. V usage is TRBV4-1 and J usage is TRBJ2-5; 8 bases are shared with TRBD2. Germline CDR1 and CDR2: MGHRA and YSYEKL. This CDR3 comprises 18 residues. The V gene end was trimmed by 0 bases and the J gene end by 1 base; junction bases not matched to a gene: 10. In DNA form, the CDR3 reads TGCGCCAGCAGCCAAGATCGGGCGGGGGGAACTGGCCAAGAGACCCAGTACTTC. Its protein is CASSQDRAGGTGQETQYF.

The rearrangement uses TRBV14 and TRBJ2-2; possibly TRBD1 for D (5 bases). V lost 4 bases to trimming and J lost 7 bases, with 13 bases between them. CDR3 size: 14 residues. Germline V gives CDR1 SGHDN, CDR2 FVKESK. This chain's CDR3 is CASSPGWYGGELFF. CDR3 bases: TGTGCCAGCAGCCCAGGGTGGTATGGCGGGGAGCTGTTTTTT.

This clone was detected only a few times. At the DNA level, this CDR3 is encoded by other sequences in the same sample as well. J is TRBJ2-7 and V is TRBV7-2, with TRBD2 as a possible D gene (6 bases). Germline CDR1 reads SGHTA; CDR2 reads FQGNSA. V lost 4 bases and J lost 0, with 10 bases in between. This CDR3 is built from 14 residues. The CDR3 DNA is TGTGCCAGCAGCTCATCCGGGGGCTCCTACGAGCAGTACTTC. It encodes CASSSSGGSYEQYF.

This clone was detected only once. The rearrangement uses TRBV30 and TRBJ1-1; no firm D call. The CDR3 consists of 13 residues. Germline V lookup: CDR1 GTSNPN, CDR2 SVGIG (reference sequence). Trimming left V 3 bases short and J 1 base short, with 9 bases between. The CDR3, as DNA: TGTGCCTGGAGCAGGAATAAGAACACTGAAGCTTTCTTT. The encoded protein is CAWSRNKNTEAFF. Full variable domain (rest looked up from reference TRBV30 and TRBJ1-1): SQTIHQWPATLVQPVGSPLSLECTVEGTSNPNLYWYRQAAGRGLQLLFYSVGIGQISSEVPQNLSASRPQDRQFILSSKKLLLSDSGFYLCAWSRNKNTEAFFGQGTRLTVV.

V usage is TRBV28 and J usage is TRBJ1-1; weak D call: TRBD1 (5 bases). The CDR3 is 16 amino acids. Germline V gene lookup returns CDR1 MDHEN and CDR2 SYDVKM. V was trimmed by 2 bases and J by 1 base, leaving 14 bases between them. This CDR3 is CASSLGAANTNTEAFF. The CDR3 coding sequence is TGTGCCAGCAGTTTAGGGGCAGCCAATACGAACACTGAAGCTTTCTTT.

The chain is built from TRBV19 and TRBJ2-1; the D is unclear. V lost 0 bases, J lost 0 bases, and 6 bases lay in between. There are 15 residues in the CDR3. From germline, CDR1 is LNHDA and CDR2 SQIVND (reference sequence). CDR3 sequence (DNA): TGTGCCAGTAGTATAGACTCGAGCTCCTACAATGAGCAGTTCTTC. Amino acids: CASSIDSSSYNEQFF.

The CDR3 reads CASSSSQAFDRTYEQYF. CDR3 coding DNA: TGTGCCAGCAGTTCCTCCCAAGCCTTCGACAGAACGTACGAGCAGTACTTC. V and J are TRBV27 and TRBJ2-7; D is perhaps TRBD1 (5 bases). The CDR3 extends over 17 amino acids. Germline values: CDR1 MNHEY, CDR2 SMNVEV (reference sequence). V was pared by 4 bases and J by 4 bases, with 23 bases between.

J is TRBJ2-1 and V is TRBV6-5; D remains ambiguous. Germline V gene sequence: CDR1 MNHEY, CDR2 SVGAGI. Trimming cost V 3 bases and J 4 bases, with 7 bases left between them. The CDR3 runs 13 residues. CDR3 sequence reads: CASSYTVYNEQFF. The CDR3 nucleotides read TGTGCCAGCAGTTATACGGTTTACAATGAGCAGTTCTTC.

The V gene is TRBV4-3, the J gene TRBJ1-4; perhaps TRBD1 as D (6 bases). Germline loops: CDR1 LGHNA, CDR2 YSLEER. The CDR3 sequence is 12 residues long. V was pared by 1 base and J by 9 bases, with 6 bases between. CDR3 protein: CASSQGGQKLFF. The CDR3 DNA reads TGCGCCAGCAGCCAAGGGGGGCAAAAACTGTTTTTT.

This chain joins TRBV11-2 and TRBJ2-3; 9 positions match TRBD2. Looked up from germline, CDR1 is SGHAT and CDR2 is FQNNGV. The V and J ends lost 5 bases and 1 base, in that order; junction bases with no gene match: 13. The CDR3 has 18 amino acids. The CDR3 region has the DNA TGTGCCAGCAGCCCCGTGTGGAGCGGGGGGCGAGGCACAGATACGCAGTATTTT. Its translation is CASSPVWSGGRGTDTQYF.

The gene calls are TRBV3-1 (or the pseudogene TRBV3-2) and TRBJ1-6; 8 bases map to TRBD1. Trimming at V came to 1 base and at J to 10 bases, leaving 6 bases not matched to a gene. The CDR3 is 15 amino acids. Germline V lookup: CDR1 LGHDT, CDR2 YNNKEL (reference sequence). The CDR3 DNA follows: TGTGCCAGCAGCCAAGTAGGACAGGGATCGTCACCCCTCCACTTT. It translates to CASSQVGQGSSPLHF.

This clone was picked up one time. The chain couples TRBV5-4 to TRBJ2-7; 10 bases fit TRBD1. Germline CDR1 reads SGHNT; CDR2 reads YYREEE (reference sequence). After removal of 2 bases from V and 4 bases from J, the junction contained 3 bases not matched to a gene. This CDR3 contains 14 residues. The CDR3 spells CASSFGQGGYEQYF. As DNA, the CDR3 is TGTGCCAGCAGCTTTGGACAGGGGGGATACGAGCAGTACTTC. Based on the CDR3 plus reference TRBV5-4 and TRBJ2-7, the full variable domain is ETGVTQSPTHLIKTRGQQVTLRCSSQSGHNTVSWYQQALGQGPQFIFQYYREEENGRGNFPPRFSGLQFPNYSSELNVNALELDDSALYLCASSFGQGGYEQYFGPGTRLTVT.